The rows below give T cell receptor beta chains drawn from one sample of a study of T-cell reconstitution after alpha-beta-depleted transplantation in children. TCRdb reprocessed the PCR reads via MiXCR and lists one record per CDR3 protein. The table shows tens of thousands of distinct CDR3 sequences, with roughly 6.6% occurring only once. The sample in question was PBMCs from the stem cell graft donor, obtained from the stem cell graft. Every receptor here comes from a human donor who donated a stem cell graft to a child with acute lymphoblastic leukemia. CDR3s include the opening cysteine and the closing phenylalanine or tryptophan. D genes are given only for firm matches. A row's size may be missing; if present it is once, few, many or a size class.

v_gene	j_gene	d_gene	abundance	CDR3nt	CDR3aa
TRBV27	TRBJ1-1	TRBD1	many	TGTGCCACCGGGACAGGGGGCTTTAGGGAAGCTTTCTTT	CATGTGGFREAFF
TRBV7-2	TRBJ1-3	-	many	TGTGCCAGCAGCTTAGTAGGAGGCGGCTCTGGAAACACCATATATTTT	CASSLVGGGSGNTIYF
TRBV7-8	TRBJ1-6	-	few	TGTGCCAGCAGCCCGGAGGGCAGTAGGGTGGGTAATTCACCCCTCCACTTT	CASSPEGSRVGNSPLHF
TRBV6-4	TRBJ2-3	-	-	TGTGCCAGCAGGTCCCGGCCCCAGGGCGCAGATACGCAGTATTTT	CASRSRPQGADTQYF
TRBV7-2	TRBJ2-5	TRBD1	many	TGTGCCAGCAGCTCACAGGGGTCGCAAGAGACCCAGTACTTC	CASSSQGSQETQYF
TRBV12-3/TRBV12-4	TRBJ2-7	TRBD2	many	TGTGCCAGCAGTTTTGGAGCGGGAGGTGGCTACGAGCAGTACTTC	CASSFGAGGGYEQYF
TRBV12-3/TRBV12-4	TRBJ2-7	-	many	TGTGCCAGCAGTTTAAACGCGTACGAGCAGTACTTC	CASSLNAYEQYF
TRBV29-1	TRBJ1-1	-	few	TGCAGCGTCGGGACACTGAACACTGAAGCTTTCTTT	CSVGTLNTEAFF
TRBV27	TRBJ1-5	-	-	TGTGCCAGCAGTTTTTTACAGGGAGACCATAGCAATCAGCCCCAGCATTTT	CASSFLQGDHSNQPQHF
TRBV4-1	TRBJ1-6	-	many	TGCGCCAGCAGCCCGGTGACGGACAGTTTTAGCTCCTATAATTCACCCCTCCACTTT	CASSPVTDSFSSYNSPLHF